The 20 T cell receptor beta chains in this list originate from one sample, sequenced in a study of shared clonotypes between healthy human individuals. In the naive CD8 group, cells lacked CD45RO and were positively selected for CCR7, so terminally differentiated effector memory CD45RA+ cells were left out. The assay was immunoSEQ multiplex PCR, and TCRdb's table has in-frame clones only and misses some. The profile shows millions of clones, 85% to 95% of them singletons. Sequenced input: naive CD8+ T cells from PBMCs. All receptors derive from a man between 18 and 35 years old in good health. Some clones in this sample may be carry-over from other donors' samples.

The V gene is TRBV7-9, the J gene TRBJ2-2, with D perhaps matching TRBD1 (6 bases). Germline V gene sequence: CDR1 SEHNR, CDR2 FQNEAQ (reference sequence). The CDR3 spans 15 residues. V shed 5 bases and J shed 3 bases, with 13 bases lying between them. CDR3 region: CASSAVRGDTGELFF. In nucleotides, the CDR3 is TGTGCCAGCAGCGCTGTCAGGGGAGACACCGGGGAGCTGTTTTTT. Combining the CDR3 with reference TRBV7-9 and TRBJ2-2 gives the whole variable domain DTGVSQNPRHKITKRGQNVTFRCDPISEHNRLYWYRQTLGQGPEFLTYFQNEAQLEKSRLLSDRFSAERPKGSFSTLEIQRTEQGDSAMYLCASSAVRGDTGELFFGEGSRLTVL.

V gene TRBV27 combines with J gene TRBJ2-7, with no clear D. This CDR3 is built from 13 residues. V lost 3 bases and J 4 bases, leaving 10 bases between the germline ends. Germline V gene sequence: CDR1 MNHEY, CDR2 SMNVEV (reference sequence). The CDR3 loop is CASSFTPLYEQYF. The DNA for the CDR3 is TGTGCCAGCAGTTTTACGCCATTGTACGAGCAGTACTTC.

The chain combines TRBV28 with TRBJ2-7, with D perhaps TRBD2 (6 bases). Germline CDR1 and CDR2: MDHEN and SYDVKM. Deletions cut 3 bases from V and 2 bases from J, with 11 bases between. CDR3 size: 14 residues. The CDR3 spells CASSLVAATYEQYF. CDR3 nucleotides: TGTGCCAGCAGTTTGGTAGCGGCTACCTACGAGCAGTACTTC.

V usage is TRBV6-1 and J usage is TRBJ2-3; 10 nucleotides agree with TRBD2. CDR1 and CDR2 from the germline V gene are MNHNS and SASEGT. Trimming cost V 2 bases and J 1 base; bases outside gene matches: 6. This CDR3 is 17 amino acids long. The CDR3 loop is CASSEKAGGPGTDTQYF. CDR3 nucleotides: TGTGCCAGCAGTGAAAAAGCGGGAGGGCCGGGCACAGATACGCAGTATTTT.

V usage is TRBV5-1 and J usage is TRBJ1-6, with a possible D match to TRBD1 (5 bases). CDR3 length equals 14 residues. The germline gives CDR1 SGHRS, CDR2 YFSETQ. Trimming stripped 3 bases from V and 8 bases from J, with 12 bases between. In DNA, the CDR3 is TGCGCCAGCAGCTCTGGGTTGGGGGATTCACCCCTCCACTTT. Translating gives CASSSGLGDSPLHF. The full variable domain, with the rest looked up from reference TRBV5-1 and TRBJ1-6, is KAGVTQTPRYLIKTRGQQVTLSCSPISGHRSVSWYQQTPGQGLQFLFEYFSETQRNKGNFPGRFSGRQFSNSRSEMNVSTLELGDSALYLCASSSGLGDSPLHFGNGTRLTVT.

The chain uses TRBV9 and TRBJ1-1; the D gene is possibly TRBD1 (6 bases). V was clipped by 0 bases and J by 4 bases, with 13 bases between them. This CDR3 region has 15 residues. Per the germline V gene, CDR1 is SGDLS and CDR2 is YYNGEE. The CDR3 protein is CASSVVKGVGTEAFF. Written as DNA, the CDR3 is TGTGCCAGCAGCGTAGTAAAGGGGGTTGGCACTGAAGCTTTCTTT.

J is TRBJ1-1 and V is TRBV9; the D gene is possibly TRBD1 (5 bases). The CDR3 contains 15 residues. CDR1 and CDR2 from the germline V gene are SGDLS and YYNGEE. The V gene lost 3 bases and the J gene lost 0 bases, with 12 bases spanning the gap. Here the CDR3 reads CASSADGTLNTEAFF. The CDR3 DNA reads as TGTGCCAGCAGCGCCGACGGGACCCTGAACACTGAAGCTTTCTTT.

To note about this clone: An end of the junction does not agree with germline; a read error may underlie this. At the DNA level, this CDR3 is encoded by other sequences in the same sample as well. This chain connects TRBV2 to TRBJ2-7, with 13 bases fitting TRBD2. Germline V gene lookup returns CDR1 SNHLY and CDR2 FYNNEI. This CDR3 is built from 15 residues. CDR3 sequence reads: CASREGLAGAYEQYF. CDR3 in DNA: TGTGCCAGCAGGGAAGGACTAGCGGGAGCCTACGAGCAGTACTTC. The complete variable domain, with remaining parts taken from reference TRBV2 and TRBJ2-7, reads EPEVTQTPSHQVTQMGQEVILRCVPISNHLYFYWYRQILGQKVEFLVSFYNNEISEKSEIFDDQFSVERPDGSNFTLKIRSTKLEDSAMYFCASREGLAGAYEQYFGPGTRLTVT.

V gene TRBV11-1 combines with J gene TRBJ2-7; a weak D match, TRBD2 (5 bases). V lost 5 bases and J lost 1, with 12 bases in between. The CDR3 runs to 14 residues. Germline loops: CDR1 SGHAT, CDR2 FQDESV (reference sequence). The DNA of the CDR3 is TGTGCCAGCAGCCCTACACCGGGGTCCTACGAGCAGTACTTC. Translated: CASSPTPGSYEQYF.

V is TRBV7-9 and J is TRBJ1-2; 9 bases agree with TRBD1. V was clipped by 5 bases and J by 8 bases; unmatched bases: 12. CDR3 length equals 15 residues. CDR1 is SEHNR, CDR2 FQNEAQ, per germline (reference sequence). The CDR3 region has the DNA TGTGCCAGCAGCGCTCCCAACAGGGGGCGGGAAGGCTACACCTTC. Its translation: CASSAPNRGREGYTF.

The V and J genes are TRBV7-9 and TRBJ2-7; 7 bases match TRBD2. The J segment lost 0 bases and the V segment lost 5 bases, leaving 7 bases of the junction unmatched. The CDR3 runs 15 residues. The germline gives CDR1 SEHNR, CDR2 FQNEAQ (reference sequence). The CDR3 sequence: CASSPQGGSSYEQYF. The CDR3 coding sequence is TGTGCCAGCAGCCCCCAGGGAGGGAGCTCCTACGAGCAGTACTTC.

The chain joins TRBV5-5 to TRBJ2-5, with 10 bases matching TRBD2. There are 16 residues in the CDR3. Per the germline V gene, CDR1 is SGHKS and CDR2 is YYEKEE (reference sequence). V lost 4 bases, J lost 5 bases, and 11 bases stayed unmatched. As DNA, the CDR3 is TGTGCCAGCAGCACGGAGCCTAGCGGGAGTTACGAGACCCAGTACTTC. Protein: CASSTEPSGSYETQYF.

This clone was detected only once. Other nucleotide sequences in the sample specify the same CDR3. This chain joins TRBV6-6 and TRBJ2-2; D might be TRBD2 (5 bases). CDR1 MNHNY and CDR2 SVGAGI come from the germline V gene (reference sequence). The CDR3 spans 13 residues. Deletions cut 6 bases from V and 2 bases from J, with 7 bases between. CDR3 sequence: CASRSGNTGELFF. CDR3 nucleotides: TGTGCCAGCAGAAGCGGCAACACCGGGGAGCTGTTTTTT.

This clone was seen only a few times. The CDR3 is CASSSGTEETQYF. The CDR3 DNA sequence: TGTGCCAGCAGTTCAGGGACAGAAGAGACCCAGTACTTC. The chain joins TRBV28 to TRBJ2-5; 7 bases are shared with TRBD1. CDR3 length: 13 residues. Trimming at V came to 4 bases and at J to 3 bases, leaving 2 bases not matched to a gene. Germline CDR1 reads MDHEN; CDR2 reads SYDVKM.

The chain uses TRBV6-5 and TRBJ2-5, with no clear D. Germline V gives CDR1 MNHEY, CDR2 SVGAGI. Trimming removed 0 bases from V and 3 bases from J, with 11 bases in between. The CDR3 length is 15 residues. CDR3 nucleotide sequence: TGTGCCAGCAGTTACTCGATAGCTACAGAAGAGACCCAGTACTTC. Encoded protein: CASSYSIATEETQYF.

The gene calls are TRBV29-1 and TRBJ2-1; D gene uncertain. This CDR3 is 16 amino acids long. Germline loops: CDR1 SQVTM, CDR2 ANQGSEA. The germline V and J ends were trimmed by 3 bases and 1 base, with 16 bases remaining between them. This CDR3 is CSVEGPAELSYNEQFF. The CDR3 bases are TGCAGCGTTGAGGGCCCGGCGGAGCTTTCCTACAATGAGCAGTTCTTC.

The genes are TRBV7-9 and TRBJ2-7, with unresolved D. CDR3 size: 15 residues. Per germline, CDR1 SEHNR and CDR2 FQNEAQ (reference sequence). Trimming pared 4 bases from V and 3 bases from J, leaving 16 bases between. CDR3 sequence reads: CASSSPGRHYYEQYF. The DNA of the CDR3 is TGTGCCAGCAGCTCGCCCGGACGTCATTACTACGAGCAGTACTTC. Full variable domain (remainder filled in from reference TRBV7-9 and TRBJ2-7): DTGVSQNPRHKITKRGQNVTFRCDPISEHNRLYWYRQTLGQGPEFLTYFQNEAQLEKSRLLSDRFSAERPKGSFSTLEIQRTEQGDSAMYLCASSSPGRHYYEQYFGPGTRLTVT.

This sequence joins TRBV27 and TRBJ1-4; D is uncertain. The CDR3 totals 17 residues. Trimming cost V 1 base and J 7 bases, with 19 bases left between them. Germline CDR1 and CDR2: MNHEY and SMNVEV (reference sequence). This CDR3 is CASSLFLEGEYVEKLFF. In DNA, the CDR3 is TGTGCCAGCAGTTTATTTCTCGAGGGAGAGTATGTTGAAAAACTGTTTTTT. The full variable domain, in which reference TRBV27 and TRBJ1-4 provide the parts outside the CDR3, is EAQVTQNPRYLITVTGKKLTVTCSQNMNHEYMSWYRQDPGLGLRQIYYSMNVEVTDKGDVPEGYKVSRKEKRNFPLILESPSPNQTSLYFCASSLFLEGEYVEKLFFGSGTQLSVL.

On this clone: In the same sample, other DNA sequences code for this CDR3. Here the CDR3 DNA reads TGTGCCAGCAGCCCCCGGGACAGGGCCCACGAGCAGTACTTC. Protein product: CASSPRDRAHEQYF. The chain employs TRBV7-9 and TRBJ2-7; TRBD1 matches 9 bases. Per germline, CDR1 SEHNR and CDR2 FQNEAQ (reference sequence). The CDR3 runs 14 residues. The trim removed 5 bases at V and 5 bases at J, leaving 7 bases unmatched.

V usage is TRBV6-1 and J usage is TRBJ2-7, with 9 bases identical to TRBD1. The V gene's germline CDR1 is MNHNS and CDR2 SASEGT. Trimming cost V 5 bases and J 2 bases; bases outside gene matches: 7. The CDR3 contains 15 residues. The CDR3 protein is CASSQGQGLTYEQYF. The CDR3 DNA reads as TGTGCCAGCAGTCAGGGACAGGGACTGACCTACGAGCAGTACTTC.